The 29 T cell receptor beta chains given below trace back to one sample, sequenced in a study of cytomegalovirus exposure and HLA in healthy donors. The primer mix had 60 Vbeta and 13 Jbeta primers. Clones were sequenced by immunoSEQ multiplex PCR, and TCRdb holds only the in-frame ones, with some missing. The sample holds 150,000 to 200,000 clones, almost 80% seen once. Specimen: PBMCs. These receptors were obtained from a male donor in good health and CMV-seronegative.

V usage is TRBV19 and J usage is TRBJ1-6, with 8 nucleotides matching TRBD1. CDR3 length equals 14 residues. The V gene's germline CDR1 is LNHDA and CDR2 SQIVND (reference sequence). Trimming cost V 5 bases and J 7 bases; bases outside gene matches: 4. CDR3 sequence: CASSAGGVNSPLHF. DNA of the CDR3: TGTGCCAGTAGTGCAGGGGGCGTAAATTCACCCCTCCACTTT.

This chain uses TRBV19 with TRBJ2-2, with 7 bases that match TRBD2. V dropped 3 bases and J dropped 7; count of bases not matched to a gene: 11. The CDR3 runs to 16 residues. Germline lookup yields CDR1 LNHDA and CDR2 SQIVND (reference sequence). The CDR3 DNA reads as TGTGCCAGTAGTATGTCGGCTAGCGGCCAGGGCGGGGAGCTGTTTTTT. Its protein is CASSMSASGQGGELFF.

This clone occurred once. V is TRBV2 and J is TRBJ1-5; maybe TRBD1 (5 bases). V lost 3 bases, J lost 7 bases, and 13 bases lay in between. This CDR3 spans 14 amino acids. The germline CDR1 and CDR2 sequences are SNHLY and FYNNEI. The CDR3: CASSEGQGGQPQHF. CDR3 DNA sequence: TGTGCCAGCAGTGAGGGGCAGGGAGGACAGCCCCAGCATTTT.

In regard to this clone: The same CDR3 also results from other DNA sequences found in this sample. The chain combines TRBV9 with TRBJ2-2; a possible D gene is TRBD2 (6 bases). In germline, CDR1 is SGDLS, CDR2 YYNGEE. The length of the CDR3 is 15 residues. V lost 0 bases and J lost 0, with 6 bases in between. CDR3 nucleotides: TGTGCCAGCAGCGTAGCGGGGGCGAACACCGGGGAGCTGTTTTTT. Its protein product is CASSVAGANTGELFF.

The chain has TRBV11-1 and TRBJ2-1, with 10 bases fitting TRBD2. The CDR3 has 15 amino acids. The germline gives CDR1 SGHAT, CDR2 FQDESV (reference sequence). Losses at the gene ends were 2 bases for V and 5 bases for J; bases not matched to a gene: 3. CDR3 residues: CASSLRLAGHNEQFF. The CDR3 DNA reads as TGTGCCAGCAGCTTAAGACTAGCGGGCCACAATGAGCAGTTCTTC.

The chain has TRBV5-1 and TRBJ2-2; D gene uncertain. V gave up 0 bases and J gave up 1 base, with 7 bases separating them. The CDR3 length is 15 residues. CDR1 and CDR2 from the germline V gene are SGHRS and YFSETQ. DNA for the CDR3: TGCGCCAGCAGCTTGGTCGGAGAGAACACCGGGGAGCTGTTTTTT. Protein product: CASSLVGENTGELFF.

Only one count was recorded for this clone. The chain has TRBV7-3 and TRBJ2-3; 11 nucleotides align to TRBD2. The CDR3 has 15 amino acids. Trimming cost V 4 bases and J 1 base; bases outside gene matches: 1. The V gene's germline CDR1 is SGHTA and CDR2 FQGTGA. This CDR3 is CASSSGLAGTDTQYF. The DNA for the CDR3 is TGTGCCAGCAGCTCGGGACTAGCGGGCACAGATACGCAGTATTTT.

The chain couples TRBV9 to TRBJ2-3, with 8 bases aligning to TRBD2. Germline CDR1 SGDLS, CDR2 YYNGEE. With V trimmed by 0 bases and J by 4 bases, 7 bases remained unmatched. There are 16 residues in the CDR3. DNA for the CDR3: TGTGCCAGCAGCGTAGAAGCTAGCGGGTCGTCAGATACGCAGTATTTT. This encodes CASSVEASGSSDTQYF.

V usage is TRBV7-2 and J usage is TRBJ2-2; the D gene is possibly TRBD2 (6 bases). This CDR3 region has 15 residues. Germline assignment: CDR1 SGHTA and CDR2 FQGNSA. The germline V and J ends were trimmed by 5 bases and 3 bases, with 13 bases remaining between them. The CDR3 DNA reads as TGTGCCAGCAGCCAGCGGGCCAGACACACCGGGGAGCTGTTTTTT. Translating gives CASSQRARHTGELFF.

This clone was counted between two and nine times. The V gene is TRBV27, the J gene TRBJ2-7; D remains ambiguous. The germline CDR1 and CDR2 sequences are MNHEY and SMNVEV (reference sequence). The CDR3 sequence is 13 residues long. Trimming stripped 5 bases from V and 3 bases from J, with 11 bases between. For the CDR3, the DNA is TGTGCCAGCAGTCCTGACTGGAACTACGAGCAGTACTTC. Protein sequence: CASSPDWNYEQYF.

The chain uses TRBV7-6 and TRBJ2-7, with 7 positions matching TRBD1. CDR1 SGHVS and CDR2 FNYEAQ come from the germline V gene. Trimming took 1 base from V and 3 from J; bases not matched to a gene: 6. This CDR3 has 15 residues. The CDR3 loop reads CASSLGDSSLYEQYF. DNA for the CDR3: TGTGCCAGCAGCTTAGGGGACAGTTCTCTCTACGAGCAGTACTTC.

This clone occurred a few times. DNA for the CDR3: TGCGCCAGCAGTATCGACAGGACTGGGACTGAAGCTTTCTTT. Translating gives CASSIDRTGTEAFF. J is TRBJ1-1 and V is TRBV4-1; D possibly corresponds to TRBD1 (6 bases). Germline V gene sequence: CDR1 MGHRA, CDR2 YSYEKL. The germline V and J ends were trimmed by 6 bases and 5 bases, with 16 bases remaining between them. The CDR3 length is 14 residues.

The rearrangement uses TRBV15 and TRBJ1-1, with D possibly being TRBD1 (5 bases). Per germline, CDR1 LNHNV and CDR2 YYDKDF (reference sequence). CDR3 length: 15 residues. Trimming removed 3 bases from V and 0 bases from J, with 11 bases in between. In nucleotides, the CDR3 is TGTGCCACCAGCAGGGGGGGACTTATGAACACTGAAGCTTTCTTT. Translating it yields CATSRGGLMNTEAFF.

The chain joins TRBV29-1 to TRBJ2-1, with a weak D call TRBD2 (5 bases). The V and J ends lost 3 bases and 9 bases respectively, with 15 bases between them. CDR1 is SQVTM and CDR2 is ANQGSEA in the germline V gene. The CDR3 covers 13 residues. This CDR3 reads CSVDWLAGSEQFF. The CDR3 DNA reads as TGCAGCGTTGATTGGCTAGCCGGCAGTGAGCAGTTCTTC.

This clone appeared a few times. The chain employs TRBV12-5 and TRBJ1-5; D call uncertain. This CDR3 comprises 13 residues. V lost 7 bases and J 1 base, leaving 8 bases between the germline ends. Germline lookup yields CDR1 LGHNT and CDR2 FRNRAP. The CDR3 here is CASATESNQPQHF. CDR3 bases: TGTGCTAGTGCCACGGAGAGCAATCAGCCCCAGCATTTT.

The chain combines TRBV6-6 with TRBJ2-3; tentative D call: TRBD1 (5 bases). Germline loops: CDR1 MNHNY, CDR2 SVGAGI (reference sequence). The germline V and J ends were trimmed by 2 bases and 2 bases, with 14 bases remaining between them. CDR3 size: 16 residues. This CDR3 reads CASSYGQGRYTDTQYF. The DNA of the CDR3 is TGTGCCAGCAGTTACGGGCAGGGAAGATACACAGATACGCAGTATTTT.

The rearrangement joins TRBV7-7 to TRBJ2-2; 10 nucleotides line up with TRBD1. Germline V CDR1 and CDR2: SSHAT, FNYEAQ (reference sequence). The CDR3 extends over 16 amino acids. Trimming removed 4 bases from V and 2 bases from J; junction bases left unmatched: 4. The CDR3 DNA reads TGTGCCAGCAGCTCTCGGACAGGGGGAAACACCGGGGAGCTGTTTTTT. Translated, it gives CASSSRTGGNTGELFF.

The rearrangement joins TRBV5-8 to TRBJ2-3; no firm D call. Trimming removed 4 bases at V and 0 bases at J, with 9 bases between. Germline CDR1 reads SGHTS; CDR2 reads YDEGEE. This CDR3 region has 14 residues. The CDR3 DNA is TGTGCCAGCAGCCTCCTACCCAGCACAGATACGCAGTATTTT. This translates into CASSLLPSTDTQYF. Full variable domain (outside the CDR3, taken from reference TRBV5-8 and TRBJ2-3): EAGVTQSPTHLIKTRGQQATLRCSPISGHTSVYWYQQALGLGLQFLLWYDEGEERNRGNFPPRFSGRQFPNYSSELNVNALELEDSALYLCASSLLPSTDTQYFGPGTRLTVL.

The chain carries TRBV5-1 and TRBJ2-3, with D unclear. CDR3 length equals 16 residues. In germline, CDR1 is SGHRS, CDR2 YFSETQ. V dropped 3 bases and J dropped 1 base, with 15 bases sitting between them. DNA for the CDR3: TGCGCCAGCAGCTCCGGTCCCTCTAGGCGCACAGATACGCAGTATTTT. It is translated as CASSSGPSRRTDTQYF.

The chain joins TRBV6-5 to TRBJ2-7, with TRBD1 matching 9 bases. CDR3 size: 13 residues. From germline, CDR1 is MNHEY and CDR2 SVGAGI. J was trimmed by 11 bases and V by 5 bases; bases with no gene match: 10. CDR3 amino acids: CASSKNYRDREYF. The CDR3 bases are TGTGCCAGCAGTAAAAACTACCGGGACAGGGAGTACTTC.

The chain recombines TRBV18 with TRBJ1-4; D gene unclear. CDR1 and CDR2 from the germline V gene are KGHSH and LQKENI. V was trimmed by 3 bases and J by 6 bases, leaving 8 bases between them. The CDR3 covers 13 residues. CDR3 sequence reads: CASSPRSDEKLFF. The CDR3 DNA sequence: TGTGCCAGCTCACCTCGCTCGGATGAAAAACTGTTTTTT.

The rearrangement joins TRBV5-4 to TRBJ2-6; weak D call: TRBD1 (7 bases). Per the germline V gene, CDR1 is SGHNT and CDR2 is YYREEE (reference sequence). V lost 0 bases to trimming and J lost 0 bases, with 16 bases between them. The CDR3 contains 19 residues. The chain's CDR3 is CASSLEEGAFDSGANVLTF. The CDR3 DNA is TGTGCCAGCAGCTTGGAGGAGGGGGCATTTGACTCTGGGGCCAACGTCCTGACTTTC.

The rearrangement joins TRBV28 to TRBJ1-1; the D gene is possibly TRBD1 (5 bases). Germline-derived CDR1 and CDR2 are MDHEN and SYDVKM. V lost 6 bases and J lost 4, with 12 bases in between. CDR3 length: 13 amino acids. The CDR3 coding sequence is TGTGCCAGCAGCTCTCCGGGGGGCACTGAAGCTTTCTTT. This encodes CASSSPGGTEAFF.

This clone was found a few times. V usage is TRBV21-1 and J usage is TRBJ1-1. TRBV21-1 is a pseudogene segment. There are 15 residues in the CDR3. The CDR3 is CASSKVGGGGTEAFF. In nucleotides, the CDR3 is TGTGCCAGCAGCAAAGTAGGCGGGGGCGGAACTGAAGCTTTCTTT.

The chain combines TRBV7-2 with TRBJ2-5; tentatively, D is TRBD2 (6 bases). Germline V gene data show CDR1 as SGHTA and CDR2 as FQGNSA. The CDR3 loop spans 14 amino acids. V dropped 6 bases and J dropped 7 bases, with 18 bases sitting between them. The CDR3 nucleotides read TGTGCCAGCAGGACCGGACTATCCGTAGCGACCCAGTACTTC. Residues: CASRTGLSVATQYF.

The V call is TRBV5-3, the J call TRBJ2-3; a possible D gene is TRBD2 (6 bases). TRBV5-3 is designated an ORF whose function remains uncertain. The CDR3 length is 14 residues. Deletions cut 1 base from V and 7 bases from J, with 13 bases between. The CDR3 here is CARSLPLAGYTQYF. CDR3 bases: TGTGCCAGAAGCTTGCCCCTCGCGGGATATACGCAGTATTTT.

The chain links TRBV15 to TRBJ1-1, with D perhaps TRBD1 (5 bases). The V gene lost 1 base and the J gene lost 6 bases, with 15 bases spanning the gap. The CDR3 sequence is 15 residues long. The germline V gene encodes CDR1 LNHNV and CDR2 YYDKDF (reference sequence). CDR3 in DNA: TGTGCCACCAGCAGAGGCCCGGGGGGAAGGGCTGAAGCTTTCTTT. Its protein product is CATSRGPGGRAEAFF.

CDR3 sequence: CASSFRQLSGNTIYF. For the CDR3, the DNA is TGTGCCAGCAGCTTTCGACAGCTCTCTGGAAACACCATATATTTT. The rearrangement joins TRBV11-2 to TRBJ1-3, with D possibly being TRBD1 (5 bases). Germline loops: CDR1 SGHAT, CDR2 FQNNGV. The CDR3 runs to 15 residues. V lost 3 bases to trimming and J lost 0 bases, with 9 bases between them.

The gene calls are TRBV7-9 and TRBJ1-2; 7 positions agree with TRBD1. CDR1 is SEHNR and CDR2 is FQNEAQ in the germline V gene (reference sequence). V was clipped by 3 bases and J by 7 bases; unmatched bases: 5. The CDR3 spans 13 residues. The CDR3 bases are TGTGCCAGCAGCTTGGGGACAGTATTTGGCTACACCTTC. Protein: CASSLGTVFGYTF.